The 9 T cell receptor beta chains below all came from one sample that was sequenced in a study of blood T cell repertoires in COVID-19. Repertoires were generated with immunoSEQ multiplex PCR, while TCRdb's copy carries only in-frame clones and drops some. The sample has 490,000 or so clones, approximately 86% seen once; the top ten hold around 8%. Sequenced: PBMCs or T cells enriched from blood (not recorded which). These receptors were taken from a woman aged 60-70 years who had recovered from COVID-19.

This chain connects TRBV15 to TRBJ1-1; 11 bases match TRBD1. V lost 1 base, J lost 11 bases, and 9 bases stayed unmatched. This CDR3 spans 15 amino acids. Germline CDR1 is LNHNV and CDR2 is YYDKDF (reference sequence). Written as DNA, the CDR3 is TGTGCCACCAGCAGAGGAGCCGGGACAGGGGGAATGGCTTTCTTT. Its protein is CATSRGAGTGGMAFF.

V usage is TRBV19 and J usage is TRBJ1-4; possibly TRBD1 for D (6 bases). The CDR3 has 13 amino acids. CDR1 is LNHDA and CDR2 is SQIVND in the germline V gene (reference sequence). The V end was cut by 11 bases, the J end by 8 bases, with 18 bases between. The CDR3, as DNA: TGTGCCTCCGGGGCGGGGGCGCCCGAAAAACTGTTTTTT. This sequence encodes CASGAGAPEKLFF.

The CDR3 sequence: CATSDSRQGNYGYTF. Written as DNA, the CDR3 is TGTGCCACCAGTGATTCGCGACAGGGGAACTATGGCTACACCTTC. The genes are TRBV24-1 and TRBJ1-2, with 8 bases identical to TRBD1. With V trimmed by 2 bases and J by 2 bases, 3 bases remained unmatched. This CDR3 region has 15 residues. In germline, CDR1 is KGHDR, CDR2 SFDVKD.

The rearrangement joins TRBV7-9 to TRBJ1-2; 7 bases are a match to TRBD1. There are 14 residues in the CDR3. V dropped 5 bases and J dropped 7; count of bases not matched to a gene: 10. Germline CDR1 reads SEHNR; CDR2 reads FQNEAQ (reference sequence). The CDR3 DNA sequence: TGTGCCAGCAGCCCCTCAGGGGGGATACTTGGCTACACCTTC. Its translation is CASSPSGGILGYTF. Using reference TRBV7-9 and TRBJ1-2 for the parts outside the CDR3, the full variable domain is DTGVSQNPRHKITKRGQNVTFRCDPISEHNRLYWYRQTLGQGPEFLTYFQNEAQLEKSRLLSDRFSAERPKGSFSTLEIQRTEQGDSAMYLCASSPSGGILGYTFGSGTRLTVV.

This clone was counted only a few times. V and J are TRBV4-1 and TRBJ1-2, with D hard to call. The CDR3 length is 14 residues. Trimming shortened V by 5 bases and J by 4 bases, and 14 bases separated the two germline ends. Germline V gene lookup returns CDR1 MGHRA and CDR2 YSYEKL. CDR3 region: CASSGGRGSYGYTF. The DNA for the CDR3 is TGCGCCAGCAGCGGTGGACGGGGAAGCTATGGCTACACCTTC.

The chain joins TRBV7-2 to TRBJ1-1, with 7 bases fitting TRBD1. The germline CDR1 and CDR2 sequences are SGHTA and FQGNSA. V lost 0 bases and J lost 5; bases outside the gene matches: 6. The CDR3 is 15 amino acids. CDR3 in amino acids: CASSLAGGGWTEAFF. In DNA form, the CDR3 reads TGTGCCAGCAGCTTAGCAGGGGGCGGATGGACTGAAGCTTTCTTT.

CDR3 nucleotide sequence: TGTGCCTCCGGCTTCCAGGGACAGCTCGATTCACCCCTCCACTTT. This encodes CASGFQGQLDSPLHF. The chain joins TRBV15 to TRBJ1-6; TRBD1 aligns across 7 bases. Losses at the gene ends were 11 bases for V and 8 bases for J; bases not matched to a gene: 15. The germline CDR1 and CDR2 sequences are LNHNV and YYDKDF (reference sequence). CDR3 length: 15 amino acids.

This clone was seen once. The chain joins TRBV18 to TRBJ2-1; D perhaps matches TRBD2 (6 bases). V was clipped by 6 bases and J by 6 bases, with 18 bases between them. CDR3 size: 15 residues. Germline CDR1 and CDR2: KGHSH and LQKENI. The CDR3 region has the DNA TGTGCCAGCTCTCCAGCGGGTTCTCCGGTCAATGAGCAGTTCTTC. Translating it yields CASSPAGSPVNEQFF.

The rearrangement links TRBV19 to TRBJ2-3; 10 nucleotides match TRBD2. Trimming removed 7 bases from V and 5 bases from J; junction bases left unmatched: 12. The CDR3 extends over 16 amino acids. The germline V gene has CDR1 LNHDA and CDR2 SQIVND (reference sequence). In DNA form, the CDR3 reads TGTGCCAGTATAGGGAATAGCGGGGGGCCGGGAGATACGCAGTATTTT. Protein: CASIGNSGGPGDTQYF. Full variable domain (rest looked up from reference TRBV19 and TRBJ2-3): DGGITQSPKYLFRKEGQNVTLSCEQNLNHDAMYWYRQDPGQGLRLIYYSQIVNDFQKGDIAEGYSVSREKKESFPLTVTSAQKNPTAFYLCASIGNSGGPGDTQYFGPGTRLTVL.